Given below is one T cell receptor (beta chain) in context. These data belong to a study of blood T cell repertoires in COVID-19. Study information: PBMCs, B-cell-depleted T cells, or T cells were the source of the cDNA or gDNA that made up the material.

In the original analysis: Reference gene primers were amplified, and this amplification served to estimate nucleated cell counts. Method: immunoSEQ multiplex PCR; TCRdb's copy keeps in-frame clones and lacks some. V, J and clone size are those of that table, while D and trimming were read from the DNA. Of about 300,000 clones detected, around 89% appear once; the ten largest clones hold 6.9%. Material for sequencing was peripheral blood. The TCR sequence derives from a woman aged 30 to 39 who had recovered from COVID-19.

CDR3 sequence reads: CATSTGLTGELFF. In DNA, the CDR3 is TGTGCCACCAGCACAGGGTTGACCGGGGAGCTGTTTTTT. The V gene is TRBV15, the J gene TRBJ2-2; TRBD1 might be the D (5 bases). CDR1 and CDR2 (germline): LNHNV, YYDKDF (reference sequence). The CDR3 has 13 amino acids. V lost 4 bases, J lost 5 bases, and 8 bases lay in between.